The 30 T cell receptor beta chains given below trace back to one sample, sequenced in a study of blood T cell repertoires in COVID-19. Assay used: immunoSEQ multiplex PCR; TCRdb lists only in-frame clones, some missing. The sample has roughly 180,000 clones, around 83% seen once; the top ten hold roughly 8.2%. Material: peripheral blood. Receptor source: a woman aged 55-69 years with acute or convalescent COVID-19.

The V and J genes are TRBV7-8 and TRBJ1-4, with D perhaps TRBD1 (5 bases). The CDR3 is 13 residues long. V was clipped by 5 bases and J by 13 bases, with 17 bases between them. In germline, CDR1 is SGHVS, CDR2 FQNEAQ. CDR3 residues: CASSPSTASRLFF. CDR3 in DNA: TGTGCCAGCAGCCCCTCGACAGCATCCAGACTGTTTTTT.

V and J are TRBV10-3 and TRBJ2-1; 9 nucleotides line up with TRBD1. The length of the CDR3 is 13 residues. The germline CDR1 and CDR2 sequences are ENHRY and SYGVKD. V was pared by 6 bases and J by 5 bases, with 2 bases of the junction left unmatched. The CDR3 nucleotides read TGTGCCATCAGCCGGGACAGGGACAATGAGCAGTTCTTC. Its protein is CAISRDRDNEQFF.

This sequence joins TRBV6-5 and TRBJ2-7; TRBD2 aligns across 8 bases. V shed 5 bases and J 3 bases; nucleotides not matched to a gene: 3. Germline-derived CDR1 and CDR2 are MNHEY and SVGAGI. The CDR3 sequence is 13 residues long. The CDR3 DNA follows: TGTGCCAGCAGTAGGGGGACTAGCTACGAGCAGTACTTC. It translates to CASSRGTSYEQYF.

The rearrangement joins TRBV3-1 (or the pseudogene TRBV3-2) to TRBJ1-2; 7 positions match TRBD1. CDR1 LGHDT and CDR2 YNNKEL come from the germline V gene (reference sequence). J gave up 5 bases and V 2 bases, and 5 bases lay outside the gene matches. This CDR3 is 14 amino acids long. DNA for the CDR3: TGTGCCAGCAGCCAAAGGACAGGCTTGTATGGCTACACCTTC. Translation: CASSQRTGLYGYTF.

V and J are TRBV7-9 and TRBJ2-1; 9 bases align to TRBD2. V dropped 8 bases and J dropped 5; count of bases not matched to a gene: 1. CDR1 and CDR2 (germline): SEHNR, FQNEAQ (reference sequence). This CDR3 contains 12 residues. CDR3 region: CASLAGNNEQFF. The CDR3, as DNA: TGTGCCAGCCTAGCGGGAAACAATGAGCAGTTCTTC.

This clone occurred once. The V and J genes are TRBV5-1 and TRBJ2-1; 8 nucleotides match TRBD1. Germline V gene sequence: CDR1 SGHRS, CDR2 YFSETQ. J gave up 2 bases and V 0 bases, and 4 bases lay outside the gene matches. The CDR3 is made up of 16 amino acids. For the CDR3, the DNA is TGCGCCAGCAGCTTGGCTGACAGGGGTGCCTACAATGAGCAGTTCTTC. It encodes CASSLADRGAYNEQFF.

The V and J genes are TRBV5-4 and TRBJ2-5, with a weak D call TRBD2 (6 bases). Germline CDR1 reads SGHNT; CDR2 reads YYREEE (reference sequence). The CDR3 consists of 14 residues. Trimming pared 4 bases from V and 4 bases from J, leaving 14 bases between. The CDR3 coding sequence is TGTGCCAGCAGCCCCCAGACTAGTCGAGAGACCCAGTACTTC. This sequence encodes CASSPQTSRETQYF.

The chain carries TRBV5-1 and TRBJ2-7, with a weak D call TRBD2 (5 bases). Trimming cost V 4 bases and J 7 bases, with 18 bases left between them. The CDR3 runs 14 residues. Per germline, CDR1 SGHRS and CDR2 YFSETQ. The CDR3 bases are TGCGCCAGCAGCCCCGATGAGACCCGAGGGGAGCAGTACTTC. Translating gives CASSPDETRGEQYF.

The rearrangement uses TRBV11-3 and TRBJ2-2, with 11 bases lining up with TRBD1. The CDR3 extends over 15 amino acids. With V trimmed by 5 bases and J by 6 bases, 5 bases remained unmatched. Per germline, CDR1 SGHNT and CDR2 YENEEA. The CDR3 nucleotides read TGTGCCAGCAGCCCACCGGGACAGGGGGCCGGGGAGCTGTTTTTT. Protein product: CASSPPGQGAGELFF.

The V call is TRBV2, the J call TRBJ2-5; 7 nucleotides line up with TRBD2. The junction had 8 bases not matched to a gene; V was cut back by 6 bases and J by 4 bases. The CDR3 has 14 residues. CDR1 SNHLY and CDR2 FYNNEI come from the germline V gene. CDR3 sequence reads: CASSLSWGGETQYF. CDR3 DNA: TGTGCCAGCAGCCTCAGTTGGGGGGGAGAGACCCAGTACTTC.

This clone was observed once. The CDR3 nucleotides are TGTGCCAGCAGCTTAGCGGGGACAGGGGGGACAGGAGATACGCAGTATTTT. Translating gives CASSLAGTGGTGDTQYF. The chain is built from TRBV7-9 and TRBJ2-3; TRBD1 aligns across 11 bases. Trimming took 0 bases from V and 5 from J; bases not matched to a gene: 7. The germline CDR1 and CDR2 sequences are SEHNR and FQNEAQ (reference sequence). This CDR3 is 17 amino acids long.

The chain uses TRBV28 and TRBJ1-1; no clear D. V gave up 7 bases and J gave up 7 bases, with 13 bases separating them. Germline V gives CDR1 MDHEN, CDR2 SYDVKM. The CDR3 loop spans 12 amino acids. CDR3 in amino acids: CASTELGLEAFF. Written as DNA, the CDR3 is TGTGCCAGCACTGAACTGGGCCTTGAAGCTTTCTTT.

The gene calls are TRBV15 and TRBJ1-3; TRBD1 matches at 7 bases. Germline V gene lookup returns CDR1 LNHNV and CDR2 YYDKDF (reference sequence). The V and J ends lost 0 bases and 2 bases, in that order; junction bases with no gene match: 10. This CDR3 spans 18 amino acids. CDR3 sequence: CATSRDPTGTSAGNTIYF. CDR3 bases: TGTGCCACCAGCAGAGATCCGACAGGGACGTCAGCTGGAAACACCATATATTTT.

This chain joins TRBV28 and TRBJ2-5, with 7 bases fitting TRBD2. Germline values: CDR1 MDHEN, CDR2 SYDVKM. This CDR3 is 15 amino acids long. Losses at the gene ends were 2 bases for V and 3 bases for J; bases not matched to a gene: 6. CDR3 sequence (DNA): TGTGCCAGCAGTTTAGGGGGGGTGCAAAAAGAGACCCAGTACTTC. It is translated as CASSLGGVQKETQYF.

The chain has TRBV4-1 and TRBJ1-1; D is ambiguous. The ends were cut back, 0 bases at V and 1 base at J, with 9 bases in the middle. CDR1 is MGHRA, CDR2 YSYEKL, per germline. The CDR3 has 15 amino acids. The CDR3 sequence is CASSQDQRQNTEAFF. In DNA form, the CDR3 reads TGCGCCAGCAGCCAAGATCAGAGACAGAACACTGAAGCTTTCTTT.

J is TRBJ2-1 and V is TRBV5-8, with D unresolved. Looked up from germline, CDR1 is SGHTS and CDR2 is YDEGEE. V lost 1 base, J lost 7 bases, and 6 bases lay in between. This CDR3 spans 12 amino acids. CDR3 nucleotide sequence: TGTGCCAGCAGCTTGAACCAGAATGAGCAGTTCTTC. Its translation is CASSLNQNEQFF. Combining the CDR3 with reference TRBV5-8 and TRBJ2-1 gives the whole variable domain EAGVTQSPTHLIKTRGQQATLRCSPISGHTSVYWYQQALGLGLQFLLWYDEGEERNRGNFPPRFSGRQFPNYSSELNVNALELEDSALYLCASSLNQNEQFFGPGTRLTVL.

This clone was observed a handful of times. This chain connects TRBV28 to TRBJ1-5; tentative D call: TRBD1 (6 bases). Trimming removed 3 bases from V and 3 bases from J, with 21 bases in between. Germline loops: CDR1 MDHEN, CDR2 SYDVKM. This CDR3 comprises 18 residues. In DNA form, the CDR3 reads TGTGCCAGCAGTTTGACCCAGAGCATTGGACAGTCCAATCAGCCCCAGCATTTT. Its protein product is CASSLTQSIGQSNQPQHF.

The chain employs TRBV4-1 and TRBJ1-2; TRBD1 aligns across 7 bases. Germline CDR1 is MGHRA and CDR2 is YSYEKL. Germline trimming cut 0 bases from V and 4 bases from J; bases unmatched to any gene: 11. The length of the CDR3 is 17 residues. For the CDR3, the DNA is TGCGCCAGCAGCCAAGACGGGACGGGACAGAGATTCTATGGCTACACCTTC. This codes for CASSQDGTGQRFYGYTF.

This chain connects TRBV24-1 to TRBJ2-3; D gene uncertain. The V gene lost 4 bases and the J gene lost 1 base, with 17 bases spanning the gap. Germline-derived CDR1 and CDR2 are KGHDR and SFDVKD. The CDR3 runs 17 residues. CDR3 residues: CATSERWAGIGTDTQYF. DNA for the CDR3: TGTGCCACCAGTGAGCGATGGGCCGGAATCGGCACAGATACGCAGTATTTT.

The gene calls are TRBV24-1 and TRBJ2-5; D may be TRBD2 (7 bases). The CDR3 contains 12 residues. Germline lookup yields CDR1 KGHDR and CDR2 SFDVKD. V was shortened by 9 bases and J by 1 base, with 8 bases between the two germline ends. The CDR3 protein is CATGGAQETQYF. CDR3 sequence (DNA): TGTGCCACCGGGGGGGCCCAAGAGACCCAGTACTTC.

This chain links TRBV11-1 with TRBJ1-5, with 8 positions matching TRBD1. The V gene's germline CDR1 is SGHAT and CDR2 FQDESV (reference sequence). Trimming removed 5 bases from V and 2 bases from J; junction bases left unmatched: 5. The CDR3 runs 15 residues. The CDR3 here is CASSKDRVGNQPQHF. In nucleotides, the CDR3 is TGTGCCAGCAGCAAGGACAGGGTAGGCAATCAGCCCCAGCATTTT.

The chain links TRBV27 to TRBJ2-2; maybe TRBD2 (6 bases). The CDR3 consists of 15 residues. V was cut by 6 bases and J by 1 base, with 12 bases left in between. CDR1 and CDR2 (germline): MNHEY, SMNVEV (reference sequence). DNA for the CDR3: TGTGCCAGCAGGCTGCGGGACGGGAACACCGGGGAGCTGTTTTTT. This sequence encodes CASRLRDGNTGELFF.

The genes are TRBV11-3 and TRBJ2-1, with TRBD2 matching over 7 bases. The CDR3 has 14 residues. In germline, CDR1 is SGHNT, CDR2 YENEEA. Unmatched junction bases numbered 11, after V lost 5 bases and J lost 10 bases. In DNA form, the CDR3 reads TGTGCCAGCAGCCCCGGGTGGGAGGGTGACGAGCAGTTCTTC. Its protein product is CASSPGWEGDEQFF.

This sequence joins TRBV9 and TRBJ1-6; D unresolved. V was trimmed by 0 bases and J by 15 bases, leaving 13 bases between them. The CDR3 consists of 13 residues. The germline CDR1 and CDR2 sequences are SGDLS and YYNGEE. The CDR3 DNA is TGTGCCAGCAGCGTAGGTAGTATTGGAGGCCTCCACTTT. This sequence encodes CASSVGSIGGLHF.

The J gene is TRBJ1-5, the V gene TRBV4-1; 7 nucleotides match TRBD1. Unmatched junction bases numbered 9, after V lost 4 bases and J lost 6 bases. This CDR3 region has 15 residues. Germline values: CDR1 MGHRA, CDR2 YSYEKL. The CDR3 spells CASSRTTGLSQPQHF. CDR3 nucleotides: TGCGCCAGCAGCCGCACGACAGGGTTAAGTCAGCCCCAGCATTTT.

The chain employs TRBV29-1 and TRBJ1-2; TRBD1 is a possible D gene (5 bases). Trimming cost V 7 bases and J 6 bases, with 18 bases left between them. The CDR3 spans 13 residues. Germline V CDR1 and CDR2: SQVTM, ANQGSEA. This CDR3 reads CSGGDRRSNGYTF. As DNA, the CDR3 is TGCAGCGGGGGGGATAGGCGTAGCAATGGCTACACCTTC.

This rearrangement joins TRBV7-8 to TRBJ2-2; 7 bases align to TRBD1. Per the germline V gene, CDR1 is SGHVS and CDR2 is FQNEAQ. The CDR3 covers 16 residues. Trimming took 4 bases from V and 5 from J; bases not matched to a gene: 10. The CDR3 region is CASSYPRQGQTGELFF. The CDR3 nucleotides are TGTGCCAGCAGCTACCCCCGGCAGGGACAGACCGGGGAGCTGTTTTTT.

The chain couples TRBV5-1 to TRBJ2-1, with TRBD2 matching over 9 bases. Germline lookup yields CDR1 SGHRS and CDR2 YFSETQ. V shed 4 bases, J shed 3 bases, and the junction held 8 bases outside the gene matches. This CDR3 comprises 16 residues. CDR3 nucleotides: TGCGCCAGCAGCGCCCCGCTAGCGGGATACTACAATGAGCAGTTCTTC. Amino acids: CASSAPLAGYYNEQFF.

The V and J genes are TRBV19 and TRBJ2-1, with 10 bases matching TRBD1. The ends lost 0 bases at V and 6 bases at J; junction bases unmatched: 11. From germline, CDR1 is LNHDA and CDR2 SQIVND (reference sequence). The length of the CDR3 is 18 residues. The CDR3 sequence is CASSIDPLGDRGFNEQFF. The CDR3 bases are TGTGCCAGTAGTATAGATCCTTTGGGGGACAGGGGTTTCAATGAGCAGTTCTTC.

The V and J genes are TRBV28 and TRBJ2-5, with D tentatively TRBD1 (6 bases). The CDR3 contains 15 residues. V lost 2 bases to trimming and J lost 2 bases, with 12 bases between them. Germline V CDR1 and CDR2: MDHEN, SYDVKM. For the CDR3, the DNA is TGTGCCAGCAGTTTACCGCAGGGGCGGCAAGAGACCCAGTACTTC. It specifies CASSLPQGRQETQYF.